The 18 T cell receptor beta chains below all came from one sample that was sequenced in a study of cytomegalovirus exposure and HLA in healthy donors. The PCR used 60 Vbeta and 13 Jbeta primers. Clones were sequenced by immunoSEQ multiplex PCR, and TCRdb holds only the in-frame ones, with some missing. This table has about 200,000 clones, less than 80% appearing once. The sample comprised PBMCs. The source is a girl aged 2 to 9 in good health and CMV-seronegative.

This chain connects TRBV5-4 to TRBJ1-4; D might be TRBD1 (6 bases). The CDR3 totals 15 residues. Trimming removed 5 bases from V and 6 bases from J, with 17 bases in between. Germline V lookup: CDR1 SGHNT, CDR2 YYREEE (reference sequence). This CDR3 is CASRDTGKVDEKLFF. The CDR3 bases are TGTGCCAGCAGGGATACAGGGAAGGTCGATGAAAAACTGTTTTTT.

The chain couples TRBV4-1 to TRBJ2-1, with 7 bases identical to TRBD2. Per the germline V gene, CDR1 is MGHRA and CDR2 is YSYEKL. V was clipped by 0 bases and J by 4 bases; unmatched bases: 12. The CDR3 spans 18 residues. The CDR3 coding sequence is TGCGCCAGCAGCCAAGACCCCCCCAGGATAGCGGGTTACAATGAGCAGTTCTTC. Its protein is CASSQDPPRIAGYNEQFF.

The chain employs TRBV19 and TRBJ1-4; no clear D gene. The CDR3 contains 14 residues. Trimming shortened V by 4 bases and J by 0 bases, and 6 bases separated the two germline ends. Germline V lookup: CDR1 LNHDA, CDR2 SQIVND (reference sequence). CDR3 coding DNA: TGTGCCAGTAGTAGCACGGCAACTAATGAAAAACTGTTTTTT. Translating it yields CASSSTATNEKLFF. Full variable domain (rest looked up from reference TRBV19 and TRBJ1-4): DGGITQSPKYLFRKEGQNVTLSCEQNLNHDAMYWYRQDPGQGLRLIYYSQIVNDFQKGDIAEGYSVSREKKESFPLTVTSAQKNPTAFYLCASSSTATNEKLFFGSGTQLSVL.

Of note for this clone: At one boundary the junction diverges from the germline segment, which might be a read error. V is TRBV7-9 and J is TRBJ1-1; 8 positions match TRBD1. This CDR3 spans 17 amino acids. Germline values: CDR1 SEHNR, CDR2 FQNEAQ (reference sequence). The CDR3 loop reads CSSSLIGQGASNTEAFF. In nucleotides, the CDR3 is TGTTCCAGCAGCTTAATTGGCCAGGGGGCTTCGAACACTGAAGCTTTCTTT.

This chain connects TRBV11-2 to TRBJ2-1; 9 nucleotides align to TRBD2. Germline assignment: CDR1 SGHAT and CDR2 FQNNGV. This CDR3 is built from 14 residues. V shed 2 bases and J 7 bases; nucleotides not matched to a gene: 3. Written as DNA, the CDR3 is TGTGCCAGCAGCTTAAGCGGGGGGCGGAATGAGCAGTTCTTC. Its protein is CASSLSGGRNEQFF.

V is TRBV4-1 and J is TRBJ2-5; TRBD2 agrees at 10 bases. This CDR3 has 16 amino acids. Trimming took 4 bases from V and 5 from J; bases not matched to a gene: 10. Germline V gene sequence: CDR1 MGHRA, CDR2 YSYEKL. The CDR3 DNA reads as TGCGCCAGCAGCCCCTCCCCAGCGGGGGGGCCGGAGACCCAGTACTTC. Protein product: CASSPSPAGGPETQYF.

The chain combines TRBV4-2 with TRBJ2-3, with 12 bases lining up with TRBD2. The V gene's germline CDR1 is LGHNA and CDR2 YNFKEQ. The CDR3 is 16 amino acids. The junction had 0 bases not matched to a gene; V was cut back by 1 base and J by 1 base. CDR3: CASSQGLAGGTDTQYF. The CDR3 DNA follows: TGTGCCAGCAGCCAAGGACTAGCGGGGGGCACAGATACGCAGTATTTT.

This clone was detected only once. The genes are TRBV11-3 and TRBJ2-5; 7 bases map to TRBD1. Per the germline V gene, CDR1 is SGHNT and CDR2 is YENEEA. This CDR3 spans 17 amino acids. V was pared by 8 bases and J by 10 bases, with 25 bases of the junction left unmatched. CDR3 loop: CASRTETDSQPRGIQYF. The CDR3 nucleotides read TGTGCCAGCCGCACGGAGACAGACTCACAACCCAGGGGGATCCAGTACTTC.

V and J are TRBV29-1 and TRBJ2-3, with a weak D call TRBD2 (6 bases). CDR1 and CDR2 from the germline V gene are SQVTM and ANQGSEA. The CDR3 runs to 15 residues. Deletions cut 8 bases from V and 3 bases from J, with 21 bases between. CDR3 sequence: CSSQRVAVWTDTQYF. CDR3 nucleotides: TGCAGCTCCCAGCGGGTGGCAGTATGGACAGATACGCAGTATTTT.

As DNA, the CDR3 is TGTGCCAGCAGCTCCGGACTAGCGGGATTCAATGAGCAGTTCTTC. This encodes CASSSGLAGFNEQFF. The V and J genes are TRBV5-6 and TRBJ2-1; 12 nucleotides align to TRBD2. The CDR3 consists of 15 residues. Germline assignment: CDR1 SGHDT and CDR2 YYEEEE. Trimming took 3 bases from V and 6 from J; bases not matched to a gene: 4.

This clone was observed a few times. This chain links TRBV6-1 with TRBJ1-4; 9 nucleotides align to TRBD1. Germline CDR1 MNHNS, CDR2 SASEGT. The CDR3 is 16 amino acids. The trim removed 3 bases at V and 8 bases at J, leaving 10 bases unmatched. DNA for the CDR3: TGTGCCAGCAGTGATGCCATCGGGACAGGGATCGAAAAACTGTTTTTT. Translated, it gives CASSDAIGTGIEKLFF.

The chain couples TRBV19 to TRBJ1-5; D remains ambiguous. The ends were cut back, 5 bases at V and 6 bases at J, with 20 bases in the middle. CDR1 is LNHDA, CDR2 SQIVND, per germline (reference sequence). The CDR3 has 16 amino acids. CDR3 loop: CASSFRGGERSQPQHF. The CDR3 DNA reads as TGTGCCAGTAGTTTCCGCGGAGGCGAGAGAAGTCAGCCCCAGCATTTT.

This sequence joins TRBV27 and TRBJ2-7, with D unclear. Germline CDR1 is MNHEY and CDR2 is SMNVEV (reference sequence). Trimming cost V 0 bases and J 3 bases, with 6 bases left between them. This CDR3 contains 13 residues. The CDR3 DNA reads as TGTGCCAGCAGTTTATCGGGCCTCTACGAGCAGTACTTC. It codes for CASSLSGLYEQYF.

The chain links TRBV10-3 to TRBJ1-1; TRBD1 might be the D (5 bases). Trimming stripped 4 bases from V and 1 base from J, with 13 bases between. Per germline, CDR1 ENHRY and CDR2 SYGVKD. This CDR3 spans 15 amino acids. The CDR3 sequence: CAISVGQGTNTEAFF. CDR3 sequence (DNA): TGTGCCATCAGTGTTGGGCAGGGAACGAACACTGAAGCTTTCTTT.

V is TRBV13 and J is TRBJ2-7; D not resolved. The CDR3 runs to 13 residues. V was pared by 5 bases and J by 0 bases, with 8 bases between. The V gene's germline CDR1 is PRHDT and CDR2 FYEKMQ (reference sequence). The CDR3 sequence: CASSPDGSYEQYF. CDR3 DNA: TGTGCCAGCAGCCCAGATGGCTCCTACGAGCAGTACTTC.

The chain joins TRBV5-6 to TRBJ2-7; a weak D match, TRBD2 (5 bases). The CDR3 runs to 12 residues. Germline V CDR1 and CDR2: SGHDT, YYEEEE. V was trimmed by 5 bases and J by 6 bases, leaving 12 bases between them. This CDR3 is CASSGELREQYF. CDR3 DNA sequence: TGTGCCAGCAGTGGGGAGCTGCGCGAGCAGTACTTC.

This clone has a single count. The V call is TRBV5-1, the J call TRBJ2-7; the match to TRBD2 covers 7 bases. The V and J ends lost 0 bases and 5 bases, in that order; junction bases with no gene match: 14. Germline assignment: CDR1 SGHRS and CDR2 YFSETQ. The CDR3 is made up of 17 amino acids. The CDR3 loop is CASSLAGFGLAVNEQYF. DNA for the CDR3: TGCGCCAGCAGCTTGGCCGGTTTCGGGCTAGCGGTTAACGAGCAGTACTTC. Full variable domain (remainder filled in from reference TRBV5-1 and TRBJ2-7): KAGVTQTPRYLIKTRGQQVTLSCSPISGHRSVSWYQQTPGQGLQFLFEYFSETQRNKGNFPGRFSGRQFSNSRSEMNVSTLELGDSALYLCASSLAGFGLAVNEQYFGPGTRLTVT.

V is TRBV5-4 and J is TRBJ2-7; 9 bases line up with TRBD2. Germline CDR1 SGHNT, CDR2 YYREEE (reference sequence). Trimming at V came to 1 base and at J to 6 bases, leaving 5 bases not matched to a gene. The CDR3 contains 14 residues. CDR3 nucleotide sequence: TGTGCCAGCAGCTTGTCTTCTAGCGGGATCGAGCAGTACTTC. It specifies CASSLSSSGIEQYF.